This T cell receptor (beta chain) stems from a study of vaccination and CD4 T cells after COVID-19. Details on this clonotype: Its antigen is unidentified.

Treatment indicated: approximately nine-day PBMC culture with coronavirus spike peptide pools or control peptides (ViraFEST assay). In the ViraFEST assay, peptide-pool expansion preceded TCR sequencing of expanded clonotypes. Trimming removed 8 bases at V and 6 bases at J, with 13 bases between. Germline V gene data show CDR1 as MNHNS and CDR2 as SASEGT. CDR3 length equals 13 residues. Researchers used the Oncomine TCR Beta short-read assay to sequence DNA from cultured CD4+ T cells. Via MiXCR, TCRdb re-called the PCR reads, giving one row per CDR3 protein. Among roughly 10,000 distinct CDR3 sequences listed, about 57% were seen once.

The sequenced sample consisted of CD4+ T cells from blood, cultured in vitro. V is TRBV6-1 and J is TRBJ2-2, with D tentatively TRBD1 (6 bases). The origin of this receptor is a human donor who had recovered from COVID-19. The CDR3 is CASEGVLAGELFF. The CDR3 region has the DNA TGTGCCAGCGAGGGGGTATTGGCCGGGGAGCTGTTTTTT.